A single sample gave rise to the 9 T cell receptor beta chains below, sequenced in a study of blood T cell repertoires in COVID-19. Libraries were prepared by immunoSEQ multiplex PCR; TCRdb keeps only in-frame clonotypes and omits some of them. The top ten hold approximately 20% of the sample, which has fewer than 250,000 clones, 84% seen once. The sample comprised peripheral blood. These receptors came from a man aged 30 to 45 with active or convalescent COVID-19.

The V and J genes are TRBV10-1 and TRBJ2-3; TRBD2 matches 13 bases. From germline, CDR1 is WNHNN and CDR2 SYGVQD (reference sequence). The CDR3 has 16 residues. V lost 3 bases to trimming and J lost 6 bases; unmatched junction nucleotides: 6. In DNA, the CDR3 is TGCGCCAGCAGTGACTTACTAGCGGGGGGGTTGGATACGCAGTATTTT. Translation gives CASSDLLAGGLDTQYF.

CDR3 amino acids: CASKDPNLNTEAFF. Written as DNA, the CDR3 is TGCGCCAGCAAAGATCCTAACCTGAACACTGAAGCTTTCTTT. V usage is TRBV5-1 and J usage is TRBJ1-1; the D is unclear. Germline lookup yields CDR1 SGHRS and CDR2 YFSETQ. The CDR3 has 14 amino acids. The V end lost 6 bases, the J end lost 0 bases, and 12 bases lay between the germline ends.

The V gene is TRBV9, the J gene TRBJ2-5, with 12 bases that match TRBD2. Trimming at V came to 0 bases and at J to 5 bases, leaving 8 bases not matched to a gene. In germline, CDR1 is SGDLS, CDR2 YYNGEE. The CDR3 spans 17 residues. In nucleotides, the CDR3 is TGTGCCAGCAGCGTAGGAGCCCTAGCGGGGGGGCCGGAGACCCAGTACTTC. Translated: CASSVGALAGGPETQYF. Full variable domain (outside the CDR3, taken from reference TRBV9 and TRBJ2-5): DSGVTQTPKHLITATGQRVTLRCSPRSGDLSVYWYQQSLDQGLQFLIQYYNGEERAKGNILERFSAQQFPDLHSELNLSSLELGDSALYFCASSVGALAGGPETQYFGPGTRLLVL.

This chain joins TRBV5-5 and TRBJ2-5; 8 positions match TRBD2. J was trimmed by 0 bases and V by 2 bases; bases with no gene match: 9. CDR3 length: 17 residues. Germline CDR1 reads SGHKS; CDR2 reads YYEKEE (reference sequence). The CDR3 DNA sequence: TGTGCCAGCAGCTTTGGGGTAGCGGGAATGTACCAAGAGACCCAGTACTTC. Its translation: CASSFGVAGMYQETQYF.

The chain combines TRBV28 with TRBJ1-5; the D gene is possibly TRBD1 (6 bases). V dropped 11 bases and J dropped 4 bases, with 18 bases sitting between them. From germline, CDR1 is MDHEN and CDR2 SYDVKM. The CDR3 contains 14 residues. The DNA of the CDR3 is TGTGCCCGCCGGGGGGGAGGGGGTAATCAGCCCCAGCATTTT. Translated, it gives CARRGGGGNQPQHF.

The chain links TRBV6-6 to TRBJ2-1, with 9 bases fitting TRBD2. The CDR3 is 15 residues long. V trimming: 1 base; J trimming: 7 bases; junction bases outside the gene matches: 5. Germline V gene lookup returns CDR1 MNHNY and CDR2 SVGAGI (reference sequence). CDR3 coding DNA: TGTGCCAGCAGTTACTTGGAGGGACTAGCAAATGAGCAGTTCTTC. Its translation: CASSYLEGLANEQFF.

This chain uses TRBV10-2 with TRBJ1-4; possible D gene TRBD1, 5 bases. V was clipped by 7 bases and J by 0 bases, with 21 bases between them. CDR1 and CDR2 from the germline V gene are WSHSY and SAAADI. The CDR3 covers 18 residues. Here the CDR3 reads CASTGGTTGLATNEKLFF. The CDR3 DNA follows: TGCGCCAGCACCGGAGGGACGACCGGGCTTGCAACTAATGAAAAACTGTTTTTT.

This clone was observed a single time. The chain is built from TRBV28 and TRBJ2-1, with 7 nucleotides matching TRBD2. The CDR3 contains 12 residues. CDR1 MDHEN and CDR2 SYDVKM come from the germline V gene. The junction had 4 bases not matched to a gene; V was cut back by 4 bases and J by 10 bases. The CDR3 DNA sequence: TGTGCCAGCAGTTGGAGGCGGGGGGAGCAGTTCTTC. This codes for CASSWRRGEQFF.

The chain carries TRBV2 and TRBJ2-5; D uncertain. Trimming shortened V by 7 bases and J by 5 bases, and 8 bases separated the two germline ends. Germline V gene data show CDR1 as SNHLY and CDR2 as FYNNEI. This CDR3 contains 11 residues. CDR3 in DNA: TGTGCCAGCACCTTTCGGGAGACCCAGTACTTC. This translates into CASTFRETQYF.